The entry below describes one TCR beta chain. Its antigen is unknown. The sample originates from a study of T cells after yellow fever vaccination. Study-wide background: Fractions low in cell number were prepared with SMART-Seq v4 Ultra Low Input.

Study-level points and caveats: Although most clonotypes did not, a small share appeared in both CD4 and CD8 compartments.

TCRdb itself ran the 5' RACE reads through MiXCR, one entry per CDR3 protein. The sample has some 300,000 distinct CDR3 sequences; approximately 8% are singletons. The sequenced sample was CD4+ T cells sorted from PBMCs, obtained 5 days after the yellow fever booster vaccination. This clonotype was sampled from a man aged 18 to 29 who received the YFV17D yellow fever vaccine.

In DNA form, the CDR3 reads TGTGCCAGCAGCCAAGATCTTGGGCAGGGAAAAGATCAGCCCCAGCATTTT. Translation: CASSQDLGQGKDQPQHF. The rearrangement joins TRBV4-2 to TRBJ1-5, with a weak D call TRBD1 (5 bases). Trimming took off 0 bases at V and 5 bases at J, with 17 bases between the two ends. Germline V CDR1 and CDR2: LGHNA, YNFKEQ. The CDR3 totals 17 residues.